There are many counts of the clone carrying this T cell receptor (beta chain). Its target is unknown. This sample was taken from a study of T-cell reconstitution after alpha-beta-depleted transplantation in children. It was with unique molecular identifiers that the TCRbeta library was prepared. MiXCR was run by TCRdb on the PCR reads, yielding one entry per CDR3 protein. This table has 450,000 to 600,000 distinct CDR3 sequences, about 11% appearing once. The CDR3 loop spans 15 amino acids. The germline V and J ends were trimmed by 0 bases and 1 base, with 8 bases remaining between them. The germline CDR1 and CDR2 sequences are SGHVS and FQNEAQ. Findings and limits, study-wide: Reportedly, only several hundred clones from non-depleted graft cells drove alpha-beta T-cell counts at about two months. The origin of high day-60 TCRbeta diversity in some patients lay in surviving recipient T cells and thymic progenitors.

This TCR was sampled from a child aged 2 to 15 with inherited bone marrow failure, due to receive a stem cell transplant. This specimen was PBMCs, taken before TCRalphabeta/CD19-depleted stem cell transplant. V usage is TRBV7-8 and J usage is TRBJ2-3, with D tentatively TRBD1 or TRBD2 (5 bases each). CDR3 DNA: TGTGCCAGCAGCTTAGCATTGGGGGGCACAGATACGCAGTATTTT. It is translated as CASSLALGGTDTQYF.